The rows below give T cell receptor beta chains drawn from one sample of a study of T-cell memory formation after mild COVID-19. TCRdb redid the calling of the 5' RACE reads with MiXCR, one entry per CDR3 protein. The sample carries almost 350,000 distinct CDR3 sequences, 20% to 25% recorded once. Specimen: PBMCs or a T cell subset sorted from them (not recorded which). These receptors were collected from a man younger than 35 who had mild COVID-19 (a few samples of this study predate the infection). Cell type and time point are not known. CDR3s include the opening cysteine and the closing phenylalanine or tryptophan. The D gene is left open where the match is weak. The listing skips clone size in some rows; elsewhere it reads once, few, many or a size class.

D gene | J gene | V gene | clone size | CDR3 protein | CDR3 DNA
- | TRBJ2-5 | TRBV29-1 | - | CSVRVARAETQYF | TGCAGCGTCCGAGTGGCCAGGGCGGAGACCCAGTACTTC
- | TRBJ1-1 | TRBV12-3/TRBV12-4 | - | CASFGGVNTEAFF | TGTGCCAGCTTTGGGGGGGTGAACACTGAAGCTTTCTTT
- | TRBJ2-7 | TRBV2 | - | CASSEILNSEQYF | TGTGCCAGCAGTGAGATCCTAAACAGCGAGCAGTACTTC
TRBD1 | TRBJ2-5 | TRBV5-8 | few | CASRPKQGAKETQYF | TGTGCCAGCAGGCCTAAACAGGGGGCCAAAGAGACCCAGTACTTC
- | TRBJ2-2 | TRBV5-6 | - | CASSFSGTALTGELFF | TGTGCCAGCAGCTTTAGCGGGACAGCTTTAACCGGGGAGCTGTTTTTT
TRBD1 | TRBJ2-5 | TRBV20-1 | - | CSARDRDRGLETQYF | TGCAGTGCTAGAGATCGGGACAGGGGGCTAGAGACCCAGTACTTC
TRBD1 | TRBJ1-2 | TRBV5-1 | - | CASSPQTGSSSDGYTF | TGCGCCAGCAGCCCTCAGACAGGGTCTTCTTCGGATGGCTACACCTTC
TRBD1 | TRBJ1-2 | TRBV24-1 | - | CATSDTPGGDGYTF | TGTGCCACCAGTGATACCCCAGGGGGAGATGGCTACACCTTC
- | TRBJ2-1 | TRBV7-2 | many | CASSSGTFYNEQFF | TGTGCCAGCAGCTCGGGGACTTTCTACAATGAGCAGTTCTTC
TRBD1 | TRBJ1-2 | TRBV20-1 | few | CSKQGVRGYTF | TGCAGCAAACAGGGGGTTCGTGGCTACACCTTC
- | TRBJ2-3 | TRBV5-4 | - | CASSLEGKDTQYF | TGTGCCAGCAGCTTGGAGGGGAAGGATACGCAGTATTTT
TRBD1 | TRBJ1-2 | TRBV19 | - | CASSTGQASNYGYTF | TGTGCCAGTAGTACCGGACAGGCCAGTAACTATGGCTACACCTTC
TRBD2 | TRBJ2-5 | TRBV7-9 | - | CASSQRGGLGETQYF | TGTGCCAGCAGTCAGCGGGGGGGCCTAGGAGAGACCCAGTACTTC
- | TRBJ1-5 | TRBV18 | - | CASSPLRLSNQPQHF | TGTGCCAGCTCACCACTACGACTAAGCAATCAGCCCCAGCATTTT
- | TRBJ1-6 | TRBV24-1 | - | CATSDYPAGSPLHF | TGTGCCACCAGCGATTACCCGGCCGGATCACCCCTCCACTTT
- | TRBJ2-7 | TRBV6-6 | few | CASSPGRSYEQYF | TGTGCCAGCAGTCCCGGTCGTTCCTACGAGCAGTACTTC
TRBD2 | TRBJ2-3 | TRBV5-6 | few | CASSLARLAGEPSTDTQYF | TGTGCCAGCAGCTTGGCGCGGCTAGCGGGGGAACCTAGCACAGATACGCAGTATTTT
- | TRBJ2-7 | TRBV30 | - | CAWIKVLRPYEQYF | TGTGCCTGGATAAAGGTCCTCCGGCCCTACGAGCAGTACTTC
- | TRBJ2-7 | TRBV20-1 | - | CSATGDGEQYF | TGCAGTGCTACCGGGGACGGCGAGCAGTACTTC
TRBD2 | TRBJ2-7 | TRBV6-5 | - | CASNPGPGLAEYEQYF | TGTGCCAGCAACCCCGGACCGGGACTAGCGGAATACGAGCAGTACTTC
TRBD1 | TRBJ2-2 | TRBV2 | - | CASSNRGPSGELFF | TGTGCCAGCAGTAACAGGGGGCCATCCGGGGAGCTGTTTTTT
- | TRBJ1-2 | TRBV12-3/TRBV12-4 | - | CASSPRRAANYGYTF | TGTGCCAGCAGTCCACGCCGGGCCGCTAACTATGGCTACACCTTC
- | TRBJ2-3 | TRBV7-6 | many | CASSLDATADTQYF | TGTGCCAGCAGCTTAGACGCGACGGCAGATACGCAGTATTTT
- | TRBJ2-1 | TRBV7-2 | many | CASSSQPGYEQFF | TGTGCCAGCAGCTCCCAGCCAGGGTATGAGCAGTTCTTC